This entry describes one T cell receptor beta chain. This clone was observed a single time. No antigen is known for it. No qualities accompany the bases; no much larger clone lies one base away. According to the study, the label for this sample's time point signals: baseline before first vaccination. Samples from vaccinated people were obtained from the UK trials COV001 and COV002, which included a single-blind randomized controlled phase 2/3 trial of AZD1222 (ChAdOx1 nCoV-19) in healthy adults. For TCRbeta chain sequencing, PBMC samples were collected from trial participants at day 0 and at day 28 after the second dose. The CDR3 regions of human TCRbeta chains were analyzed by immunosequencing. In the authors' own workflow: Repertoire TCRs were checked for matches against a reference library of SARS-CoV-2-specific TCRs that had been generated using the MIRA antigen-specificity platform. Breadth was defined as the fraction of unique TCRs that were SARS-CoV-2-associated, and depth was defined as the fraction of total T cells that were SARS-CoV-2-associated. Using the MIRA data, every spike-specific TCR was mapped to the spike region that the TCR reacted to and assigned to either a CD4 or a CD8 class. Log10-transformed breadth and depth values were compared by one-way ANOVA with Sidak's multiple comparisons tests. This immuneACCESS table, as held by TCRdb, lists in-frame sequences with V and J called but not all clones. Of the missing ones, under half trace to an unresolved V gene in checked studies; the others have no known cause. V and J calls plus clone size are reproduced from that table; the DNA served to infer D and trimming. The sample table lists around 100,000 clones, about 87% of them with a count of one. About 2% of the sample lies in the top ten.

The CDR3 has 14 amino acids, counting the end cysteine and phenylalanine. Only the CDR3 part of the read is kept: 42 bases, read in frame from the first base. For CDR1 and CDR2, the germline V gene (reference sequence) lists MNHEY and SMNVEV. V lost 6 bases and J lost 7 bases, and the count of bases not matched to a germline gene is 7. These data belong to a study of T cell responses to AZD1222 COVID-19 vaccine (dated by TCRdb to about 2021). Background on the whole study: AZD1222 recipients given second doses at about 4 weeks or at about 12 weeks were pooled, since spike-specific TCR depth and breadth were not found to differ between the two schedules. Trial participants were enrolled into age subgroups of 18-55, 56-69 and 70-plus years, which contained roughly 140, 27 and 60 TCR-sequenced participants, respectively. TCR sequencing covered over 230 trial participants: roughly 200 given two doses of AZD1222 and approximately 25 given two doses of MenACWY control vaccine. Beyond this particular receptor, the publication reports: Spike-specific TCR breadth and depth rose significantly after two AZD1222 doses compared with day 0 and with MenACWY recipients. In the small 56-69-year group, the increase in depth fell short of significance, most likely because of low power. Reportedly, almost half of the unique spike-specific TCRs recognized epitopes lying outside the regions that are mutated in the B.1.351 and B.1.1.7 variants. Because no samples from the day 14 peak response were available, repertoires could be characterized only after the peak T cell response. Conclusions about previously exposed vaccinees were limited because only 6 or 7 AZD1222 recipients were SARS-CoV-2 seropositive at baseline. Most participants were white British and females outnumbered males, and the authors suggested that clonal diversity may have been underestimated. The whole spike protein was spanned by vaccine-associated CD4 TCRs, and dominant responses were seen in regions 160-218 and 743-854.

The source was peripheral blood, collected on day 0 of AZD1222 vaccination. The rearrangement combines TRBV27 with TRBJ1-4; 8 bases in between match TRBD1. The TCR comes from an adult in good health. For the CDR3, the sequence is CASSATTGGEKLFF. DNA sequence: TGTGCCAGCAGCGCCACAACAGGGGGTGAAAAACTGTTTTTT. Outside the CDR3, residues come from the reference TRBV27 and TRBJ1-4 proteins, so the full variable domain is: EAQVTQNPRYLITVTGKKLTVTCSQNMNHEYMSWYRQDPGLGLRQIYYSMNVEVTDKGDVPEGYKVSRKEKRNFPLILESPSPNQTSLYFCASSATTGGEKLFFGSGTQLSVL.